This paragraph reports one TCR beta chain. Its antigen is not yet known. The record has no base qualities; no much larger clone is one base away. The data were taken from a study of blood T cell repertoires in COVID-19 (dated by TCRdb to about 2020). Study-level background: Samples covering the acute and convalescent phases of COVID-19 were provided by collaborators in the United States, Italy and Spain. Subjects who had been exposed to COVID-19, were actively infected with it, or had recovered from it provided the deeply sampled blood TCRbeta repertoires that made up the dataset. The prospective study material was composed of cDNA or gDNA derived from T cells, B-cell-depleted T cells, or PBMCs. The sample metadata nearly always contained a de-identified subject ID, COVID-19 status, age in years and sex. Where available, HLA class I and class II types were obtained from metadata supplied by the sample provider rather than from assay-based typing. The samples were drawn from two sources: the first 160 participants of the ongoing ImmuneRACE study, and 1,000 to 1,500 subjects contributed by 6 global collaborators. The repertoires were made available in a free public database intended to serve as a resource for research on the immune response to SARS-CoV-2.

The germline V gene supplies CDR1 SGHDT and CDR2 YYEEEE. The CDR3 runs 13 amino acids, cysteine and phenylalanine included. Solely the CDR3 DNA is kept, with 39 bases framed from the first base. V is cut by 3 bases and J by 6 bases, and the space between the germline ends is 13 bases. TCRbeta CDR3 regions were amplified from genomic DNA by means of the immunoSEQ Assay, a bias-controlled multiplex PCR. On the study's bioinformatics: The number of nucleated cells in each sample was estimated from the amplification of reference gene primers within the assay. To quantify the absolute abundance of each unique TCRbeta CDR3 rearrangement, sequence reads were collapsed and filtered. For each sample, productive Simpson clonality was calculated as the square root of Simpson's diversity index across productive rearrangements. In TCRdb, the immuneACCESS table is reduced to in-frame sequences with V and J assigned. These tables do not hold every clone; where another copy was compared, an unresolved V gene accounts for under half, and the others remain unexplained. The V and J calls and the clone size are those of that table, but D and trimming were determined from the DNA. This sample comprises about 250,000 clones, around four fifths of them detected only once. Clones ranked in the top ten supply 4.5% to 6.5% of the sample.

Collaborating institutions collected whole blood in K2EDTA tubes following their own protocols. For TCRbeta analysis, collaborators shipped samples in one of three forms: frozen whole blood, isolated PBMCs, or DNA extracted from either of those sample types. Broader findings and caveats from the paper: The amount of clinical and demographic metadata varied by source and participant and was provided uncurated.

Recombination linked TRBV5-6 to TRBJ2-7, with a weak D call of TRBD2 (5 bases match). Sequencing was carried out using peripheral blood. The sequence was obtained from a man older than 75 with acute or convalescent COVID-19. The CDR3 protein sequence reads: CASSWREGVEQYF. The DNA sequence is TGTGCCAGCAGCTGGCGCGAGGGTGTCGAGCAGTACTTC. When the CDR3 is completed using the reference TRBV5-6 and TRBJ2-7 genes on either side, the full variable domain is DAGVTQSPTHLIKTRGQQVTLRCSPKSGHDTVSWYQQALGQGPQFIFQYYEEEERQRGNFPDRFSGHQFPNYSSELNVNALLLGDSALYLCASSWREGVEQYFGPGTRLTVT.